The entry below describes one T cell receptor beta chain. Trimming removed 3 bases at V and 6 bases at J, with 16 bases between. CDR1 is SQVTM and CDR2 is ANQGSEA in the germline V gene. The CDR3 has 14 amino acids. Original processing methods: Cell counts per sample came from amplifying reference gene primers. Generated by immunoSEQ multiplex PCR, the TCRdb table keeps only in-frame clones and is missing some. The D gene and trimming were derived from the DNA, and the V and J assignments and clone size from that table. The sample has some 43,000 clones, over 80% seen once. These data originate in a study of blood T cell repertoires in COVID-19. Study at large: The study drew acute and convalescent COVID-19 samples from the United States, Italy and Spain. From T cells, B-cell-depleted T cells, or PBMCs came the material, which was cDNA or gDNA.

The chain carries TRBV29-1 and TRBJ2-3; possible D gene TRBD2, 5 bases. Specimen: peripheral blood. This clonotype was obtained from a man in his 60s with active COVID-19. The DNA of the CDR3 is TGCAGCGTTGACGGAAAGGGTAGCGTGGATACGCAGTATTTT. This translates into CSVDGKGSVDTQYF.